This entry lists 20 T cell receptor beta chains sequenced from one sample in a study of blood T cell repertoires in COVID-19. This table comes from immunoSEQ multiplex PCR, and its TCRdb copy is limited to in-frame clones, with some not included. Of 350,000 to 450,000 clones in the sample, 85% were seen once. The source material was peripheral blood. These receptors all stem from a woman between 18 and 29 years old with acute or convalescent COVID-19.

The chain couples TRBV2 to TRBJ2-5; possibly TRBD1 for D (5 bases). The V gene's germline CDR1 is SNHLY and CDR2 FYNNEI. Deletions cut 6 bases from V and 4 bases from J, with 15 bases between. The CDR3 runs 14 residues. The CDR3 spells CASRDLGQGETQYF. The DNA for the CDR3 is TGTGCCAGCAGAGATCTGGGGCAGGGAGAGACCCAGTACTTC.

This clone was recorded only once. This rearrangement joins TRBV9 to TRBJ2-5; D remains unclear. Germline lookup yields CDR1 SGDLS and CDR2 YYNGEE. The germline V and J ends were trimmed by 0 bases and 2 bases, with 8 bases remaining between them. The CDR3 totals 14 residues. The CDR3 nucleotides read TGTGCCAGCAGCGTAGGGGCAGAACAAGAGACCCAGTACTTC. Its translation: CASSVGAEQETQYF.

The CDR3 region has the DNA TGTGCCTGGAGTACACCCGTCTATGGCTACACCTTC. Translation: CAWSTPVYGYTF. The gene calls are TRBV30 and TRBJ1-2; the D is unclear. The length of the CDR3 is 12 residues. Germline CDR1 reads GTSNPN; CDR2 reads SVGIG (reference sequence). The V end was cut by 2 bases, the J end by 4 bases, with 8 bases between.

The chain recombines TRBV27 with TRBJ1-2; 10 bases agree with TRBD1. V lost 3 bases and J lost 7; bases outside the gene matches: 11. CDR3 length: 16 residues. Germline loops: CDR1 MNHEY, CDR2 SMNVEV (reference sequence). CDR3 nucleotides: TGTGCCAGCAGTTTTACCGCCGGGACAGGGGTCCCTGGCTACACCTTC. Encoded protein: CASSFTAGTGVPGYTF.

This clone was counted once. This rearrangement joins TRBV7-8 to TRBJ2-3, with 7 bases that match TRBD2. This CDR3 spans 17 amino acids. The V gene end was trimmed by 0 bases and the J gene end by 6 bases; junction bases not matched to a gene: 12. CDR1 and CDR2 from the germline V gene are SGHVS and FQNEAQ. As DNA, the CDR3 is TGTGCCAGCAGCTTAGCGCTGGCGGGAGCGCTCTACGATACGCAGTATTTT. As protein: CASSLALAGALYDTQYF.

For the CDR3, the DNA is TGTGCCAGCAGCGACCCCGGGACTAGGGGAGAGACCCAGTACTTC. Translating it yields CASSDPGTRGETQYF. J is TRBJ2-5 and V is TRBV9; 8 bases fit TRBD2. The CDR3 has 15 amino acids. Per the germline V gene, CDR1 is SGDLS and CDR2 is YYNGEE. V trimming: 3 bases; J trimming: 4 bases; junction bases outside the gene matches: 8.

The chain joins TRBV5-5 to TRBJ2-7; no clear D gene. Trimming left V 1 base short and J 4 bases short, with 12 bases between. There are 14 residues in the CDR3. CDR1 and CDR2 (germline): SGHKS, YYEKEE (reference sequence). This CDR3 is CASSLRDRLYEQYF. CDR3 nucleotides: TGTGCCAGCAGCTTGCGAGATCGGTTGTACGAGCAGTACTTC. Complete variable domain (other parts from reference TRBV5-5 and TRBJ2-7): DAGVTQSPTHLIKTRGQQVTLRCSPISGHKSVSWYQQVLGQGPQFIFQYYEKEERGRGNFPDRFSARQFPNYSSELNVNALLLGDSALYLCASSLRDRLYEQYFGPGTRLTVT.

This chain links TRBV5-5 with TRBJ1-5, with D possibly matching TRBD1 (5 bases). Per the germline V gene, CDR1 is SGHKS and CDR2 is YYEKEE (reference sequence). V lost 0 bases to trimming and J lost 7 bases, with 14 bases between them. This CDR3 is built from 15 residues. This CDR3 is CASSLVGGEGQPQHF. Here the CDR3 DNA reads TGTGCCAGCAGCTTGGTCGGAGGGGAAGGACAGCCCCAGCATTTT.

This clone has only one observation. The chain combines TRBV11-2 with TRBJ2-7; D is undetermined. V was shortened by 5 bases and J by 6 bases, with 14 bases between the two germline ends. The CDR3 runs 13 residues. CDR1 SGHAT and CDR2 FQNNGV come from the germline V gene. The CDR3 nucleotides read TGTGCCAGCAGCGCCAATGTCCTGGCCGAGCAGTACTTC. It codes for CASSANVLAEQYF.

The V call is TRBV5-4, the J call TRBJ1-3, with 10 bases matching TRBD1. J was trimmed by 1 base and V by 4 bases; bases with no gene match: 5. There are 16 residues in the CDR3. The germline CDR1 and CDR2 sequences are SGHNT and YYREEE (reference sequence). CDR3 bases: TGTGCCAGCAGCACCGGGACAGGGGTTTCTGGAAACACCATATATTTT. Translating it yields CASSTGTGVSGNTIYF.

This chain connects TRBV6-5 to TRBJ2-7, with 10 positions matching TRBD2. Germline CDR1 and CDR2: MNHEY and SVGAGI. The J segment lost 0 bases and the V segment lost 6 bases, leaving 5 bases of the junction unmatched. The CDR3 is 15 residues long. CDR3 protein: CASSISGGSSYEQYF. The DNA of the CDR3 is TGTGCCAGCAGCATTAGCGGGGGGAGCTCCTACGAGCAGTACTTC.

This clone was recorded once. The CDR3 sequence: CASSQDLGTGGLGYTF. The CDR3 bases are TGTGCCAGCAGCCAAGATCTGGGGACAGGGGGCCTGGGCTACACCTTC. V and J are TRBV4-2 and TRBJ1-2, with 12 positions matching TRBD1. CDR3 size: 16 residues. J was trimmed by 8 bases and V by 0 bases; bases with no gene match: 7. Germline V gene sequence: CDR1 LGHNA, CDR2 YNFKEQ.

J is TRBJ1-1 and V is TRBV7-8; D may be TRBD1 (6 bases). Germline V gene sequence: CDR1 SGHVS, CDR2 FQNEAQ. The CDR3 sequence is 15 residues long. V lost 4 bases, J lost 1 base, and 13 bases lay in between. The CDR3 spells CASSSRTAQNTEAFF. The CDR3 nucleotides are TGTGCCAGCAGCTCCAGGACAGCACAGAACACTGAAGCTTTCTTT.

The rearrangement joins TRBV30 to TRBJ1-1; 9 bases align to TRBD1. This CDR3 region has 11 residues. Germline CDR1 and CDR2: GTSNPN and SVGIG (reference sequence). With V trimmed by 6 bases and J by 7 bases, 3 bases remained unmatched. CDR3 amino acids: CACTGGIEAFF. CDR3 DNA sequence: TGTGCCTGTACAGGGGGCATTGAAGCTTTCTTT.

This chain links TRBV10-2 with TRBJ2-7, with D unresolved. The CDR3 has 15 residues. CDR1 is WSHSY, CDR2 SAAADI, per germline. V was clipped by 0 bases and J by 2 bases, with 11 bases between them. CDR3 sequence: CASSESLGRTYEQYF. CDR3 sequence (DNA): TGCGCCAGCAGTGAGTCGTTGGGCAGAACCTACGAGCAGTACTTC.

This clone was observed a single time. The chain combines TRBV5-4 with TRBJ2-3; D might be TRBD2 (6 bases). CDR1 is SGHNT and CDR2 is YYREEE in the germline V gene (reference sequence). V was clipped by 5 bases and J by 6 bases, with 19 bases between them. The CDR3 has 15 residues. The CDR3 spells CASRDPGTSTDTQYF. For the CDR3, the DNA is TGTGCCAGCAGGGACCCCGGGACTTCGACCGATACGCAGTATTTT. The full variable domain, rest sourced from reference TRBV5-4 and TRBJ2-3, is ETGVTQSPTHLIKTRGQQVTLRCSSQSGHNTVSWYQQALGQGPQFIFQYYREEENGRGNFPPRFSGLQFPNYSSELNVNALELDDSALYLCASRDPGTSTDTQYFGPGTRLTVL.

The J gene is TRBJ2-7, the V gene TRBV6-1; D is possibly TRBD2 (5 bases). The V gene's germline CDR1 is MNHNS and CDR2 SASEGT. Trimming pared 3 bases from V and 6 bases from J, leaving 12 bases between. The CDR3 is 13 amino acids. In DNA, the CDR3 is TGTGCCAGCAGTGAGAGGAGGAGAAGCGAGCAGTACTTC. Its translation: CASSERRRSEQYF.

The rearrangement uses TRBV6-5 and TRBJ2-7; 11 bases line up with TRBD2. CDR1 and CDR2 from the germline V gene are MNHEY and SVGAGI. The CDR3 consists of 14 residues. After removal of 6 bases from V and 5 bases from J, the junction contained 6 bases not matched to a gene. CDR3 sequence (DNA): TGTGCCAGCAGGGTGCTAGCGGGAGGAAACGAGCAGTACTTC. Translated: CASRVLAGGNEQYF.

The CDR3 reads CSVEGLAANTEAFF. Here the CDR3 DNA reads TGCAGCGTTGAAGGCTTAGCGGCTAACACTGAAGCTTTCTTT. J is TRBJ1-1 and V is TRBV29-1; D not resolved. Germline V gene sequence: CDR1 SQVTM, CDR2 ANQGSEA. Trimming left V 1 base short and J 2 bases short, with 11 bases between. This CDR3 region has 14 residues.

This rearrangement joins TRBV5-1 to TRBJ1-4; the D gene is possibly TRBD1 (6 bases). Per the germline V gene, CDR1 is SGHRS and CDR2 is YFSETQ. V lost 3 bases and J lost 2, with 8 bases in between. The CDR3 contains 14 residues. The DNA of the CDR3 is TGCGCCAGCAGCTCCCAGGGGACTAATGAAAAACTGTTTTTT. This codes for CASSSQGTNEKLFF.